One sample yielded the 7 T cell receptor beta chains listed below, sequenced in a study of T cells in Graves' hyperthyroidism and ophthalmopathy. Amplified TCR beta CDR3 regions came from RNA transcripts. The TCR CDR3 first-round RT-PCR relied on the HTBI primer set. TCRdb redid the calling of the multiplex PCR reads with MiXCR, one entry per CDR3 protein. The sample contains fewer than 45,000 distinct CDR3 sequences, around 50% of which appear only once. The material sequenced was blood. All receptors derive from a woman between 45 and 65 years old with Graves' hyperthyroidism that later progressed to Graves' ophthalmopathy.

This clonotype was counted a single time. The CDR3: CASRRGASGGARAYEQYF. CDR3 nucleotides: TGCGCCAGCAGACGAGGGGCCAGCGGGGGGGCCAGAGCCTACGAGCAGTACTTC. The chain is built from TRBV4-1 and TRBJ2-7, with 10 bases fitting TRBD2. CDR3 length equals 18 residues. J lost 2 bases, V lost 6 bases, and 16 bases had no gene match. Per the germline V gene, CDR1 is MGHRA and CDR2 is YSYEKL.

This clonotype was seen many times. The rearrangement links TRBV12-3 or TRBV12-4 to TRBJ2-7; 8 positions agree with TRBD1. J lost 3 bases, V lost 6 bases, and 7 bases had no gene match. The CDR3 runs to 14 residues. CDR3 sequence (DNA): TGTGCCAGCAGCTCCCGGACAGGGTACTACGAGCAGTACTTC. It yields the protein CASSSRTGYYEQYF.

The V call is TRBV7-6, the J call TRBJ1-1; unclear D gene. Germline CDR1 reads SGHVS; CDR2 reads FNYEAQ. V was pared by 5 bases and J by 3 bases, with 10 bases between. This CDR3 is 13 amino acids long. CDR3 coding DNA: TGTGCCAGCAGCCGGTTCCGGGACACTGAAGCTTTCTTT. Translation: CASSRFRDTEAFF.

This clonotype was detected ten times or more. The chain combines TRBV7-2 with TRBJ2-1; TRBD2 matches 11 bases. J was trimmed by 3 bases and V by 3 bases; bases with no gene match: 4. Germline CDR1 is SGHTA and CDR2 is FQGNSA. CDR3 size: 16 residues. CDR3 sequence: CASSFLAGGVYNEQFF. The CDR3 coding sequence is TGTGCCAGCAGCTTTTTAGCGGGAGGGGTCTACAATGAGCAGTTCTTC.

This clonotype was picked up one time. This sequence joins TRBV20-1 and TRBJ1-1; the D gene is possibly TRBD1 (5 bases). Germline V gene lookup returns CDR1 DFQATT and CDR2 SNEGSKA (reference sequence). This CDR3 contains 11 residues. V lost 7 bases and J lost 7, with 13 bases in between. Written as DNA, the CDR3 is TGCAGTGGCGGACGGGGCGGTGAAGCTTTCTTT. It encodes CSGGRGGEAFF.

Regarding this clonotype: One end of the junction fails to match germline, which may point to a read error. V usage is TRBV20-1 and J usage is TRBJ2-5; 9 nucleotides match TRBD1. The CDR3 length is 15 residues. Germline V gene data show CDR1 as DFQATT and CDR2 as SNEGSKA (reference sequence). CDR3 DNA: TGCAGTACTAGAGATACACAGGGGGCTTCAGAGACCCAGTACTTC. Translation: CSTRDTQGASETQYF.

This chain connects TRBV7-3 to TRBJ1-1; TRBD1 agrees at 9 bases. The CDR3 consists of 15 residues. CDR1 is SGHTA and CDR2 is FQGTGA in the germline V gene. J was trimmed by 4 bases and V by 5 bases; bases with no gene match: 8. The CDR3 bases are TGTGCCAGCAGCGCCGCGGACAGGGGACTCACTGAAGCTTTCTTT. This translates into CASSAADRGLTEAFF.